These T cell receptor beta chains were read from a single sample in a study of sequential checkpoint blockade in melanoma. Only in-frame clones appear in the TCRdb table, and some are missing; sequencing was by immunoSEQ multiplex PCR. The sample consists of 3,600 or so clones, 50% to 75% of them appearing once. Specimen: CD8+ T cells sorted from blood (inferred from file names), collected from a patient given nivolumab and ipilimumab in sequence. These receptors were obtained from a human donor with melanoma. Each CDR3 is given with its conserved first and last residue. Fields, in order: V gene, J gene, clone size, D gene, CDR3 DNA, CDR3 protein. A D gene is named only where the DNA matches it firmly. Clone size is stated in some rows and not others, as once, few, many or a class when expanded.

>TRBV11-2|TRBJ1-1|.|TRBD1
TGTGCCAGCAGCTGGGGGACAGGGGCTGAAGCTTTCTTT
CASSWGTGAEAFF
>TRBV25-1|TRBJ1-1|.|.
TGTGCCAGCAGTGGCCGATTGGGCCAGGGTGAGTGGGAAGCTTTCTTT
CASSGRLGQGEWEAFF
>TRBV5-1|TRBJ2-1|once|.
TGCGCCAGCAGCTTGGCCTTGGTCCTCGGCTCCTACAATGAGCAGTTCTTC
CASSLALVLGSYNEQFF
>TRBV10-3|TRBJ1-1|.|.
TGTGCCATCAGTGAGTCAGACAGCATGAACACTGAAGCTTTCTTT
CAISESDSMNTEAFF
>TRBV7-3|TRBJ1-2|.|.
TGTGCCAGCAGCTTAGGGCGGGACGGCTACACCTTC
CASSLGRDGYTF
>TRBV21-1|TRBJ1-2|few|.
TGTGCCAGCAGCAATGTGGACAGGGATCGGGACTATGGCTACACCTTC
CASSNVDRDRDYGYTF
>TRBV7-8|TRBJ2-7|.|.
TGTGCCAGCAGCTTAGCGGCACCCTACGAGCAGTACTTC
CASSLAAPYEQYF
>TRBV6-6|TRBJ2-7|.|.
TGTGCCAGCAGTTTGACCCAGGGGCTCTCCTACGAGCAGTACTTC
CASSLTQGLSYEQYF
>TRBV4-1|TRBJ2-7|.|TRBD1
TGCGCCAGCAGCCAGACCGGGACAGATTTTTACGAGCAGTACTTC
CASSQTGTDFYEQYF
>TRBV16|TRBJ2-7|.|.
TGTGCCAGCAGCCAATTCGGGACAAGCTACGAGCAGTACTTC
CASSQFGTSYEQYF
>TRBV5-4|TRBJ1-1|.|.
TGTGCCAGCAGCATCGGAGGTCATCCTGAAGCTTTCTTT
CASSIGGHPEAFF
>TRBV18|TRBJ2-7|.|TRBD1
TGTGCCAGCTCACCAGTAGACAGGGTGAGCTCCTACGAGCAGTACTTC
CASSPVDRVSSYEQYF
>TRBV27|TRBJ1-5|.|TRBD1
TGTGCCAGCAGTAATAAACCGGGACAGGGGTATCAGCCCCAGCATTTT
CASSNKPGQGYQPQHF
>TRBV7-9|TRBJ1-3|.|TRBD1
TGTGCCAGCAGCTTCTGGACGGACAGGGCTGGAAACACCATATATTTT
CASSFWTDRAGNTIYF
>TRBV11-3|TRBJ2-1|.|.
TGTGCCAGCAGCTTATATAGCGGAGACAATCCAGATGAGCAGTTCTTC
CASSLYSGDNPDEQFF
>TRBV11-2|TRBJ1-1|.|.
TGTGCCAGCAGCTTAGATGGCATGGTCCTTGAAGCTTTCTTT
CASSLDGMVLEAFF
>TRBV19|TRBJ1-2|.|.
TGTGCCAGTAGTATCCTCAACGGGGGGTCGGAGTACACCTTC
CASSILNGGSEYTF
>TRBV11-2|TRBJ2-5|large|.
TGTGCCAGCAGCTTAGAATCGGAGCTGGGCCAAGAGACCCAGTACTTC
CASSLESELGQETQYF
>TRBV7-9|TRBJ2-7|.|.
TGTGCCAGCAGCTTAGTCTCAGGGCACGAGCAGTACTTC
CASSLVSGHEQYF
>TRBV4-2|TRBJ1-1|few|.
TGTGCCAGCAGCTTGTGGGGGGAGAACACTGAAGCTTTCTTT
CASSLWGENTEAFF
>TRBV5-4|TRBJ2-7|.|TRBD1
TGTGCCAGCAGCTTCCAGGGGACAGGGGCCTTCGAGCAGTACTTC
CASSFQGTGAFEQYF
>TRBV7-8|TRBJ1-2|.|.
TGTGCCAGCAGCTTAATCCAGAACTATGGCTACACCTTC
CASSLIQNYGYTF
>TRBV7-9|TRBJ2-5|.|.
TGTGCCAGCAGCTTGGTGAACAGGGATGAGACCCAGTACTTC
CASSLVNRDETQYF
>TRBV11-3|TRBJ2-7|.|.
TGTGCCAGCAGCTTAAGGGCAGGGTTCGACGAGCAGTACTTC
CASSLRAGFDEQYF
>TRBV7-2|TRBJ2-5|few|.
TGTGCCAGCAGCTTAGAATCGGAGCTGGGCCAAGAGACCCAGTACTTC
CASSLESELGQETQYF
>TRBV5-1|TRBJ1-4|.|TRBD1
TGCGCCAGCAGCACAGGACAGGGGGATGAAAAACTGTTTTTT
CASSTGQGDEKLFF
>TRBV11-3|TRBJ2-7|.|TRBD1
TGTGCCAGCAGCGCGGGACAGGCCTACGAGCAGTACTTC
CASSAGQAYEQYF
>TRBV19|TRBJ1-1|.|.
TGTGCCAGTAAGGAGGCGCTGAACACTGAAGCTTTCTTT
CASKEALNTEAFF